This T cell receptor (beta chain) was retrieved from a study of T cell responses to AZD1222 COVID-19 vaccine (dated by TCRdb to 2020 to 2023). For context, the study as a whole: AZD1222 recipients whose second dose came at about 4 weeks and those whose second dose came at about 12 weeks were combined into one group, since spike-specific TCR depth and breadth did not differ between the two schedules. A total of over 230 trial participants underwent TCR sequencing, of whom some 210 received two doses of AZD1222 and around 25 received two doses of the MenACWY control vaccine. Trial participants were enrolled by age into subgroups of 18-55, 56-69 and 70-plus years, and roughly 150, 30 and 60 TCR-sequenced participants, respectively, were included in these subgroups.

A word on this clone: Its antigen is currently not known. Base quality data are lacking; no much larger clone is found one base away.

The CDR3 regions of human TCRbeta chains were analyzed by immunosequencing. The authors processed their data as follows. TCRs in the repertoires were compared against a reference library of SARS-CoV-2-specific TCRs that had been generated with the MIRA antigen-specificity platform. Breadth was defined as the fraction of unique TCRs that were SARS-CoV-2-associated. Depth was defined as the fraction of total T cells that were SARS-CoV-2-associated. Using the MIRA data, each spike-specific TCR was mapped to the spike region that the TCR reacts to and placed in a CD4 or CD8 class. Log10-transformed breadth and depth values were compared by one-way ANOVA with Sidak's multiple comparisons tests. As stored in TCRdb, this immuneACCESS dataset retains in-frame rearrangements with V and J assigned. A fraction of the clones does not appear; measured against another copy, unresolved V genes explain less than half of the discrepancy, and the remainder lacks a known reason. V and J calls plus clone size are reproduced from that table; the DNA served to infer D and trimming. The sample data list some 89,000 clones, and under 95% of these were observed just once. Together, the top ten hold 3% of the sample.

Overall results and qualifications from the work: Conclusions about previously exposed vaccinees are limited because only a handful of AZD1222 recipients were SARS-CoV-2 seropositive at baseline. Nearly half of unique spike-specific TCRs reportedly recognized epitopes outside regions mutated in the B.1.351 and B.1.1.7 variants. The whole spike protein was spanned by vaccine-associated CD4 TCRs, and dominant responses were seen in regions 160-218 and 743-854. Because no samples from the day 14 peak response were available, repertoires could be characterized only after the peak T cell response. After two AZD1222 doses, spike-specific TCR breadth and depth were significantly higher than at day 0 and than in MenACWY recipients. Most participants were white British and females outnumbered males, and the authors suggested that clonal diversity may have been underestimated. In the small 56-69-year group, the increase in depth fell short of significance, most likely because of low power.

This specimen's time point label, interpreted: baseline before first vaccination. The vaccinee samples were drawn from two UK trials, COV001 and COV002, one of which was a single-blind randomized controlled phase 2/3 trial testing AZD1222 (ChAdOx1 nCoV-19) in healthy adults. Trial participant PBMC samples were collected at day 0 and day 28 after the second dose for TCRbeta chain sequencing. V is pared back by 3 bases and J by 4 bases, with 10 bases lying between the germline termini. The germline V gene (reference sequence) gives CDR1 as LGHDT and CDR2 as YNNKEL. The CDR3 covers 14 residues, taking in both the cysteine and the phenylalanine. Only the CDR3 region is kept as DNA, spanning 42 bases read in frame from base 1.

The chain links TRBV3-1 (or the pseudogene TRBV3-2) with TRBJ1-3; tentative D gene TRBD1, with 5 bases matching. Specimen: peripheral blood, collected on day 0 of AZD1222 vaccination. This receptor was identified in an adult in good health. The CDR3 region has the sequence CASSHQGAGNTIYF. In nucleotide form, the sequence is TGTGCCAGCAGCCACCAAGGGGCGGGAAACACCATATATTTT.